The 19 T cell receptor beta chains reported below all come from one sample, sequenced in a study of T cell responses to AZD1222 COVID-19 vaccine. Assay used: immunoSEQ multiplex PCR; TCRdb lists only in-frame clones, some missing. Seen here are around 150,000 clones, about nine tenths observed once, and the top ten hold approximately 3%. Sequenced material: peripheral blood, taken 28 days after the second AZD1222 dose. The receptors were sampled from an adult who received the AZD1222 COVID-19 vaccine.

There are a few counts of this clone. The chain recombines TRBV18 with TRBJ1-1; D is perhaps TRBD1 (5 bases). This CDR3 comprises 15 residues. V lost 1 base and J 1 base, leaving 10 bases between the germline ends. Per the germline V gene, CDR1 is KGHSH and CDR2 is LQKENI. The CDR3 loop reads CASSPQGLGNTEAFF. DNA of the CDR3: TGTGCCAGCTCACCACAGGGGCTGGGGAACACTGAAGCTTTCTTT.

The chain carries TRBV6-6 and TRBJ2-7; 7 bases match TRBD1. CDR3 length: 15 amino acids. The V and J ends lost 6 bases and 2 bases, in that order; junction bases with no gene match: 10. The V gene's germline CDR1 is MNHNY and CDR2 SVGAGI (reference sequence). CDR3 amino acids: CASRDPGQITYEQYF. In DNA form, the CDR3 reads TGTGCCAGCAGAGACCCGGGACAGATTACCTACGAGCAGTACTTC.

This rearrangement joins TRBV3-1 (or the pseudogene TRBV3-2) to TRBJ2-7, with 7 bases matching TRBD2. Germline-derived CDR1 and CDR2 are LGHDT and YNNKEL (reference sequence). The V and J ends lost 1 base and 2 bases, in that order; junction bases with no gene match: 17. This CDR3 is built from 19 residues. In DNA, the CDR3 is TGTGCCAGCAGCCAAGGAGGGCGTGCTAGCGGCAGAGCGGCCTACGAGCAGTACTTC. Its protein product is CASSQGGRASGRAAYEQYF.

The CDR3 DNA reads TGTGCCAGCAGTGAAGCCCGGGGACAGGGTTTGCGAGAGACCCAGTACTTC. Protein product: CASSEARGQGLRETQYF. The rearrangement uses TRBV6-1 and TRBJ2-5; 9 bases agree with TRBD1. V lost 0 bases and J lost 4; bases outside the gene matches: 9. The CDR3 loop spans 17 amino acids. Germline CDR1 MNHNS, CDR2 SASEGT.

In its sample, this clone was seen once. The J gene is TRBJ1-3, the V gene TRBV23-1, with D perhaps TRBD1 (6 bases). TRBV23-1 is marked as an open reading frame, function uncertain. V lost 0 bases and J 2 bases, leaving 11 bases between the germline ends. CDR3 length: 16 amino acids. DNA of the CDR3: TGCGCCAGCAGTCAATCGAACAGGGACCCTGGAAACACCATATATTTT. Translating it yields CASSQSNRDPGNTIYF.

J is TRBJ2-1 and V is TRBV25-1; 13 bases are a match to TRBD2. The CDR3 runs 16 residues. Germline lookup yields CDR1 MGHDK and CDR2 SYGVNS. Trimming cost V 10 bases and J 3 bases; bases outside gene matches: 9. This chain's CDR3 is CATLGTSGENYNEQFF. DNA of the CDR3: TGTGCCACACTTGGGACTAGCGGGGAAAACTACAATGAGCAGTTCTTC.

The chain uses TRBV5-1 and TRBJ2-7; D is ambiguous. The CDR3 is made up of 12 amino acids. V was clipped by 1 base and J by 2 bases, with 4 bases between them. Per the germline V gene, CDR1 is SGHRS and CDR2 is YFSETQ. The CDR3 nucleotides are TGCGCCAGCAGCTTGACCCCCTACGAGCAGTACTTC. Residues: CASSLTPYEQYF. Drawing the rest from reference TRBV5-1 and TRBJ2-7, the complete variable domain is KAGVTQTPRYLIKTRGQQVTLSCSPISGHRSVSWYQQTPGQGLQFLFEYFSETQRNKGNFPGRFSGRQFSNSRSEMNVSTLELGDSALYLCASSLTPYEQYFGPGTRLTVT.

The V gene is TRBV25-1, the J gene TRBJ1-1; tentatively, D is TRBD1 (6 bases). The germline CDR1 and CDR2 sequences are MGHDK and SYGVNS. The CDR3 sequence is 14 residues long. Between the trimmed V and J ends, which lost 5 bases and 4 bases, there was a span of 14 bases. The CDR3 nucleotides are TGTGCCAGCAGTCCCCTAGGGGGGATCACTGAAGCTTTCTTT. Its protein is CASSPLGGITEAFF.

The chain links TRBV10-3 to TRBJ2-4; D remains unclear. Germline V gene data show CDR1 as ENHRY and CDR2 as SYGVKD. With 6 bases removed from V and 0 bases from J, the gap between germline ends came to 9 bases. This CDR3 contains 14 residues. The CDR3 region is CAIRDDLAKNIQYF. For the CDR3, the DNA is TGTGCCATCAGGGACGACCTAGCCAAAAACATTCAGTACTTC.

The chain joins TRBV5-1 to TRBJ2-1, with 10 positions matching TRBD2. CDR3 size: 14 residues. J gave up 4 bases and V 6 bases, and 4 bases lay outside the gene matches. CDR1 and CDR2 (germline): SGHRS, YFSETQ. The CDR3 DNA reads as TGCGCCAGCACCGGGACTAGCGCGTACAATGAGCAGTTCTTC. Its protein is CASTGTSAYNEQFF. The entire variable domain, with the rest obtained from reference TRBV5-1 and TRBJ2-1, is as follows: KAGVTQTPRYLIKTRGQQVTLSCSPISGHRSVSWYQQTPGQGLQFLFEYFSETQRNKGNFPGRFSGRQFSNSRSEMNVSTLELGDSALYLCASTGTSAYNEQFFGPGTRLTVL.

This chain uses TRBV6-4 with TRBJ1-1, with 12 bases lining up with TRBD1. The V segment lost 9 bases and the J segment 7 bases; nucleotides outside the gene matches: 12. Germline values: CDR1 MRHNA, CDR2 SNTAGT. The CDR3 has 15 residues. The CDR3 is CASRNRDRGRDEAFF. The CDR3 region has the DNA TGTGCCAGTAGAAATCGGGACAGGGGGCGGGATGAAGCTTTCTTT.

CDR3 region: CASSLGTAHAFF. In DNA form, the CDR3 reads TGTGCCAGCAGCTTAGGGACGGCTCATGCGTTCTTC. This chain uses TRBV11-2 with TRBJ2-1; D uncertain. Germline CDR1 SGHAT, CDR2 FQNNGV. The CDR3 is 12 residues long. V lost 1 base and J 15 bases, leaving 13 bases between the germline ends.

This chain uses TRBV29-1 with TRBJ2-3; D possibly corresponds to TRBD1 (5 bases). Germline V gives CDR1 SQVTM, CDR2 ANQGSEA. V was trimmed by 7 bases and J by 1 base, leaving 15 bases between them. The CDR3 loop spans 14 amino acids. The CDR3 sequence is CSASGPLGTDTQYF. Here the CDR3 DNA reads TGCAGCGCCTCAGGGCCCCTGGGCACAGATACGCAGTATTTT.

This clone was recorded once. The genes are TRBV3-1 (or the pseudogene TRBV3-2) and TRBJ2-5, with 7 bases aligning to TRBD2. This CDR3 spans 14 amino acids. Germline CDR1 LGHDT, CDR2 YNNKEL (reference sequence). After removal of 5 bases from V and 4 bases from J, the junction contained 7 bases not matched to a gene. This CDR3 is CASSLSWGGETQYF. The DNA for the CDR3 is TGTGCCAGCAGCTTAAGTTGGGGGGGAGAGACCCAGTACTTC.

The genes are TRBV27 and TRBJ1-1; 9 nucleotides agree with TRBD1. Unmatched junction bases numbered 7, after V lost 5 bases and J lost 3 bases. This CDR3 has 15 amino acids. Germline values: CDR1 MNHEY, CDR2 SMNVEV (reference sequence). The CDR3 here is CASSLLTGGDTEAFF. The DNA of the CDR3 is TGTGCCAGCAGTCTCCTGACAGGGGGGGACACTGAAGCTTTCTTT.

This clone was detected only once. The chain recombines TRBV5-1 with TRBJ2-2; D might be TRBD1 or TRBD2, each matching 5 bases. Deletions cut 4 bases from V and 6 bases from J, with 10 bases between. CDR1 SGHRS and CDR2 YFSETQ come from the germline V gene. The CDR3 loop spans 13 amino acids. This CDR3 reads CASSPLGAGELFF. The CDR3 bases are TGCGCCAGCAGCCCGTTGGGGGCCGGGGAGCTGTTTTTT.

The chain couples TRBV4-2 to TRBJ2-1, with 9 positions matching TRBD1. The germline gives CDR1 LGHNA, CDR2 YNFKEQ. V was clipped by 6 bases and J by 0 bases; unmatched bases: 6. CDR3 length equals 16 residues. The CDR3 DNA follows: TGTGCCAGCAGAACGGGACAGGGAAGCTCCTACAATGAGCAGTTCTTC. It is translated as CASRTGQGSSYNEQFF.

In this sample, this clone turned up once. Written as DNA, the CDR3 is TGTGCCAGCTCGACTGGGAATCAGCCCCAGCATTTT. Translated: CASSTGNQPQHF. The chain has TRBV18 and TRBJ1-5, with D unclear. The germline V gene has CDR1 KGHSH and CDR2 LQKENI. V lost 6 bases and J 4 bases, leaving 7 bases between the germline ends. This CDR3 has 12 amino acids.

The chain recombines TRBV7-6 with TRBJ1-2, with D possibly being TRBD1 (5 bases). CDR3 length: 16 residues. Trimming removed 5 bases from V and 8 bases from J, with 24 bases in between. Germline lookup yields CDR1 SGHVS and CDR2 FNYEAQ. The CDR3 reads CASSSRTNGGALGYTF. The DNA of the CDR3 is TGTGCCAGCAGCAGTCGAACTAACGGGGGTGCGTTGGGCTACACCTTC.